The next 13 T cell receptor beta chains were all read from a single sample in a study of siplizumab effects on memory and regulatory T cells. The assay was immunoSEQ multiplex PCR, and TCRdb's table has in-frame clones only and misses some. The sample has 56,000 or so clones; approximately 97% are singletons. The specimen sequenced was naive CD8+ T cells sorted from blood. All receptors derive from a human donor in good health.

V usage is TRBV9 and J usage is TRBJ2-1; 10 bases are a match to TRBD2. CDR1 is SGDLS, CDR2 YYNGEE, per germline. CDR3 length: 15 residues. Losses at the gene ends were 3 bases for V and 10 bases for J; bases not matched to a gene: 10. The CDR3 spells CASSAASGRSWEQFF. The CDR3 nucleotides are TGTGCCAGCAGCGCGGCTAGCGGGAGATCATGGGAGCAGTTCTTC.

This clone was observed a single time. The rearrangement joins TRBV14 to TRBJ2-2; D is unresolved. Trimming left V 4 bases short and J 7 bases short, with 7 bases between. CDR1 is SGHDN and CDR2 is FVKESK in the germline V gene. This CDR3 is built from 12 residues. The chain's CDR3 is CASSPTGGELFF. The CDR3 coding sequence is TGTGCCAGCAGCCCCACTGGCGGGGAGCTGTTTTTT.

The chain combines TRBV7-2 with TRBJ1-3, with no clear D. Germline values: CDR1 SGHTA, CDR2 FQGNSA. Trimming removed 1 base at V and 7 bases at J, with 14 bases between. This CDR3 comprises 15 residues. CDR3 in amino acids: CASSLGTGYPNTIYF. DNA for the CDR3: TGTGCCAGCAGCTTAGGGACGGGGTATCCGAACACCATATATTTT.

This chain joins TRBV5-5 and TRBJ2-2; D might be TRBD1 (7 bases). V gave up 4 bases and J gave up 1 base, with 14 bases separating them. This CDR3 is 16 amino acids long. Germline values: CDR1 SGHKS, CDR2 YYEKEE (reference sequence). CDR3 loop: CASSPNRGLNTGELFF. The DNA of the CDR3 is TGTGCCAGCAGCCCTAACAGGGGACTGAACACCGGGGAGCTGTTTTTT.

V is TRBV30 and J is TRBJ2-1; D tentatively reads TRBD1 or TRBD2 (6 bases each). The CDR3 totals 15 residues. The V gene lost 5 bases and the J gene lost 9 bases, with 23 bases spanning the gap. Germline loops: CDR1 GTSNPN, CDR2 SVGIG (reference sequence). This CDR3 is CAWGGLSGPGIEQFF. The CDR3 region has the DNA TGTGCCTGGGGGGGGCTTTCGGGGCCTGGAATTGAGCAGTTCTTC. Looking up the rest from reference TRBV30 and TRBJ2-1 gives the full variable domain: SQTIHQWPATLVQPVGSPLSLECTVEGTSNPNLYWYRQAAGRGLQLLFYSVGIGQISSEVPQNLSASRPQDRQFILSSKKLLLSDSGFYLCAWGGLSGPGIEQFFGPGTRLTVL.

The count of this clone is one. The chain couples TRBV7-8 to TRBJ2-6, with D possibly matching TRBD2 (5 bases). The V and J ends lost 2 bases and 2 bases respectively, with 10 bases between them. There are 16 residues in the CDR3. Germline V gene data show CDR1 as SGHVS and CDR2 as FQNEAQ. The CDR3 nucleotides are TGTGCCAGCAGCTTAAGCTCGGGGACTGGGGCCAACGTCCTGACTTTC. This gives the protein CASSLSSGTGANVLTF.

The CDR3 DNA reads TGTGCCAGCAGCCAAGATTGGAACACCGGGGAGCTGTTTTTT. Protein: CASSQDWNTGELFF. The chain has TRBV14 and TRBJ2-2; D call uncertain. This CDR3 comprises 14 residues. Germline V lookup: CDR1 SGHDN, CDR2 FVKESK. Trimming took 0 bases from V and 1 from J, leaving 3 bases between them. Supplemented by reference TRBV14 and TRBJ2-2, the full variable domain reads EAGVTQFPSHSVIEKGQTVTLRCDPISGHDNLYWYRRVMGKEIKFLLHFVKESKQDESGMPNNRFLAERTGGTYSTLKVQPAELEDSGVYFCASSQDWNTGELFFGEGSRLTVL.

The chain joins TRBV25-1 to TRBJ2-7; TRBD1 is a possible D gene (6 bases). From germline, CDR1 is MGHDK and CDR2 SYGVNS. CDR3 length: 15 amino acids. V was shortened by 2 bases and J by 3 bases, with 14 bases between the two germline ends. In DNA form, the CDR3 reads TGTGCCAGCAGTGAAGGGGCAGGGGTTCTCTACGAGCAGTACTTC. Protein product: CASSEGAGVLYEQYF.

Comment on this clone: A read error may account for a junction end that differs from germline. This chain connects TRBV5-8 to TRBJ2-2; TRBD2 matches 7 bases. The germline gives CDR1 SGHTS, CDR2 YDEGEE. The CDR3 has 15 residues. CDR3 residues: CASTLSGVETGELFF. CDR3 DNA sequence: TGTGCCAGCACCTTGAGCGGGGTCGAGACCGGGGAGCTGTTTTTT.

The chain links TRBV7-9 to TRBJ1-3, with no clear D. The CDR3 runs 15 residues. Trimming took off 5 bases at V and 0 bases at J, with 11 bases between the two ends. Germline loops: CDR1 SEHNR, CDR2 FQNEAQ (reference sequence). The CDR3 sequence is CASSDETASGNTIYF. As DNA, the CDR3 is TGTGCCAGCAGCGACGAGACCGCCTCTGGAAACACCATATATTTT.

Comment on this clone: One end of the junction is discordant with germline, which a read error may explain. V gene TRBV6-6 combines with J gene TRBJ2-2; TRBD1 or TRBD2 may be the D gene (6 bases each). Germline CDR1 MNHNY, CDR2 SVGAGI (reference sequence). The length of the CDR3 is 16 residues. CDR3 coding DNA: TGTGTCAGCAGTCCCCGCGGGACACTTAACACCGGGGAGCTGTTTTTT. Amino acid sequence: CVSSPRGTLNTGELFF.

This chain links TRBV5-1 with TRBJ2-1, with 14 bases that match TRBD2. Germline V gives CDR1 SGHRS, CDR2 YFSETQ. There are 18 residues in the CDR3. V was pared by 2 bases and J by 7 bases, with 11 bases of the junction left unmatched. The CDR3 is CASSFLTSGRGVENEQFF. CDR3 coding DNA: TGCGCCAGCAGCTTCCTGACTAGCGGGAGGGGGGTGGAAAATGAGCAGTTCTTC.

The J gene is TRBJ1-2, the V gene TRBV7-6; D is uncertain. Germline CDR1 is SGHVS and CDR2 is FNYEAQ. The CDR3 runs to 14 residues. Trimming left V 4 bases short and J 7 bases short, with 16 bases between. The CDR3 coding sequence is TGTGCCAGCAGCTCCAGCATAGAGACGGGTGGCTACACCTTC. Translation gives CASSSSIETGGYTF.